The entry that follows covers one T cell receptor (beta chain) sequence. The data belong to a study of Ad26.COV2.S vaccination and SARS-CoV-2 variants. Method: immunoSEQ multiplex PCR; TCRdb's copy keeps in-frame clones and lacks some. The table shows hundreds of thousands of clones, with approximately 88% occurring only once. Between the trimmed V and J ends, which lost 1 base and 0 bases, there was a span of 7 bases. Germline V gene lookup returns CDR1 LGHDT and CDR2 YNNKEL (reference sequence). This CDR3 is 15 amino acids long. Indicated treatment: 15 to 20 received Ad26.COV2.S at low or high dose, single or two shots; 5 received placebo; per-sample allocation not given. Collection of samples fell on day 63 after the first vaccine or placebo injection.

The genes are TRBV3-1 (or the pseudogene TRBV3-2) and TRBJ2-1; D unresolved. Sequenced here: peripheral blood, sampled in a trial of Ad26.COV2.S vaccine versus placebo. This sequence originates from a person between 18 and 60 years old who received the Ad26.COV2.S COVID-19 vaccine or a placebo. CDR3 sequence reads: CASSQGAVSYNEQFF. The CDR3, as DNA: TGTGCCAGCAGCCAAGGGGCGGTCTCCTACAATGAGCAGTTCTTC.